This T cell receptor (beta chain) was sequenced in a study of siplizumab effects on memory and regulatory T cells. General study findings and limits: Among sequences traceable to unstimulated CD4+ memory cells, alloreactive ones were significantly reduced by siplizumab.

V was pared by 0 bases and J by 0 bases, with 14 bases between. The CDR3 consists of 16 residues. Per the germline V gene, CDR1 is GTSNPN and CDR2 is SVGIG (reference sequence). Using immunoSEQ multiplex PCR, the repertoire was profiled, and TCRdb retains in-frame clones only, with some absent. The sample gives about 87,000 clones, 85% to 90% of which show up once; roughly 14% is in the top ten. This clone was seen a single time. As yet, its antigen is unknown. This TCR derives from a human donor in good health. This chain links TRBV30 with TRBJ1-2, with TRBD1 as a possible D gene (6 bases). Material for sequencing was CD4+ T cells sorted from blood. The CDR3 protein is CAWSVLGGQSNYGYTF. The CDR3 DNA reads TGTGCCTGGAGTGTATTAGGCGGACAGTCTAACTATGGCTACACCTTC.